This T cell receptor (beta chain) was profiled in a study of Ad26.COV2.S vaccination and SARS-CoV-2 variants. Study summary: Ad26.COV2.S shots went into the muscle once or twice, 56 days apart. Study-wide results and caveats: Reportedly, after vaccination the spike-specific CD8+ and CD4+ T cell responses displayed substantial breadth. Relative to placebo recipients, vaccine recipients exhibited elevated spike-specific TCR breadth.

The sample's treatment: some 20 received Ad26.COV2.S at low or high dose, single or two shots; a few received placebo; per-sample allocation not given. All samples were drawn on day 63, counting from the first vaccine or placebo injection. Wuhan-strain SARS-CoV-2 spike was expressed by the Ad26 vector that made up the vaccine. To note about this clone: Its antigen is not known.

Measured with immunoSEQ multiplex PCR; TCRdb has only the in-frame clones, and not every one. The repertoire holds 350,000 to 450,000 clones, around 86% seen once, with approximately 3.6% in the top ten. The CDR3 consists of 14 residues. V was trimmed by 5 bases and J by 3 bases, leaving 14 bases between them. Germline values: CDR1 SGHRS, CDR2 YFSETQ. Source: peripheral blood, taken in a trial of Ad26.COV2.S vaccine versus placebo. The chain recombines TRBV5-1 with TRBJ1-2; maybe TRBD1 (6 bases). The sequence came from a person aged 18 to 65 who received the Ad26.COV2.S COVID-19 vaccine or a placebo. The CDR3 here is CASRGGPADYGYTF. The CDR3, as DNA: TGCGCCAGCAGGGGGGGGCCGGCGGACTATGGCTACACCTTC.